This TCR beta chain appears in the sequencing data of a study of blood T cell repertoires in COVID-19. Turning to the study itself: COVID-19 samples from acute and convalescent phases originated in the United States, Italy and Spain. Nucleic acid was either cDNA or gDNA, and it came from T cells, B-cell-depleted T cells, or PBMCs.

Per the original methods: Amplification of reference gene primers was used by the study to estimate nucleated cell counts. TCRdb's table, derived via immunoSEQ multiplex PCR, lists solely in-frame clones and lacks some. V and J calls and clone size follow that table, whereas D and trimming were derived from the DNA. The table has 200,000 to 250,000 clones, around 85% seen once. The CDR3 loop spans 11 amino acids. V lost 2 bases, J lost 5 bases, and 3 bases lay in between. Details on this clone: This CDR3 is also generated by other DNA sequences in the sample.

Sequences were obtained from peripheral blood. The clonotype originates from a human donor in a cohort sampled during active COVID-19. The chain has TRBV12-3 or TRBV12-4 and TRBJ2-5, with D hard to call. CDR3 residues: CASSLQETQYF. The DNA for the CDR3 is TGTGCCAGCAGTTTACAGGAGACCCAGTACTTC.